This section outlines one TCR beta chain sequence together with its context. The antigen is unknown. The data stem from a study of cytomegalovirus exposure and HLA in healthy donors. On the study more broadly: From donors who were HLA-typed, an early data release held approximately 91 million unique TCRs.

Donors sampled were nominally healthy, though unrecorded immune exposures were likely. The PCR was carried out with 60 Vbeta primers and 13 Jbeta primers. Profiling relied on immunoSEQ multiplex PCR, and the TCRdb table lists in-frame clones only, not all of them. The top ten hold approximately 8.5% of the sample, which has 150,000 to 200,000 clones, approximately 85% seen once. Trimming shortened V by 0 bases and J by 3 bases, and 11 bases separated the two germline ends. CDR1 SGHTA and CDR2 FQGNSA come from the germline V gene. The CDR3 length is 16 residues. Study outcomes and limitations: Trimming of TCR beta V- and J-genes showed a link, identified in a later analysis, to a missense DCLRE1C variant. Published work reported that the classifier diagnosed cytomegalovirus status with high specificity and sensitivity.

The V gene is TRBV7-2, the J gene TRBJ1-4, with D maybe TRBD1 (5 bases). This TCR was sampled from a man aged 18 to 30 in good health and CMV-seropositive. The sample taken for sequencing was PBMCs. CDR3 protein: CASSLAGRVANEKLFF. For the CDR3, the DNA is TGTGCCAGCAGCTTAGCTGGCAGGGTAGCTAATGAAAAACTGTTTTTT.